A single sample is the source of the 25 T cell receptor beta chains below, sequenced in a study of shared T cell receptors in the human thymus. The assay was immunoSEQ multiplex PCR, and TCRdb's table has in-frame clones only and misses some. The sample lists 700,000 or so clones, 75% to 90% occurring once. These data are also associated with another study on human thymus T cells.

The specimen was thymocytes. Receptors were obtained from a girl less than two years old with a congenital heart defect.

The genes are TRBV18 and TRBJ1-1; no clear D. The CDR3 length is 15 residues. With 0 bases removed from V and 12 bases from J, the gap between germline ends came to 20 bases. Germline loops: CDR1 KGHSH, CDR2 LQKENI. The CDR3 bases are TGTGCCAGCTCACCACCCATCCCAATTACCCCTGAGACTTTCTTT. Its translation is CASSPPIPITPETFF.

The V gene is TRBV2, the J gene TRBJ1-1; D not certain. This CDR3 comprises 14 residues. V gave up 3 bases and J gave up 1 base, with 9 bases separating them. Germline assignment: CDR1 SNHLY and CDR2 FYNNEI. CDR3 residues: CASSDSSSNTEAFF. The CDR3 region has the DNA TGTGCCAGCAGTGATTCCTCCTCGAACACTGAAGCTTTCTTT.

This chain uses TRBV15 with TRBJ1-4; a weak D match, TRBD1 (5 bases). Germline CDR1 LNHNV, CDR2 YYDKDF (reference sequence). The CDR3 extends over 16 amino acids. The V gene lost 8 bases and the J gene lost 7 bases, with 23 bases spanning the gap. DNA for the CDR3: TGTGCCACCCGAGGAAGAGGGGAGGATATTGGTGAAAAACTGTTTTTT. It codes for CATRGRGEDIGEKLFF.

The chain recombines TRBV7-9 with TRBJ1-1, with no clear D. V shed 4 bases and J shed 5 bases, with 23 bases lying between them. The CDR3 consists of 17 residues. The germline V gene has CDR1 SEHNR and CDR2 FQNEAQ (reference sequence). CDR3 protein: CASSSSSLGRVGTEAFF. The CDR3 bases are TGTGCCAGCAGCTCCAGTTCCCTGGGGAGGGTCGGGACTGAAGCTTTCTTT.

This chain joins TRBV5-1 and TRBJ1-6; no clear D. Between the trimmed V and J ends, which lost 1 base and 3 bases, there was a span of 5 bases. Germline CDR1 and CDR2: SGHRS and YFSETQ. The CDR3 is 14 amino acids. The CDR3 region has the DNA TGCGCCAGCAGCTTGAGCGGCTATAATTCACCCCTCCACTTT. As protein: CASSLSGYNSPLHF.

CDR3 residues: CASSLSSSGGWETQYF. The DNA of the CDR3 is TGTGCCAGCAGTTTATCTTCTAGCGGGGGCTGGGAGACCCAGTACTTC. The gene calls are TRBV27 and TRBJ2-5; 10 nucleotides line up with TRBD2. The CDR3 sequence is 16 residues long. Germline CDR1 is MNHEY and CDR2 is SMNVEV (reference sequence). Losses at the gene ends were 0 bases for V and 5 bases for J; bases not matched to a gene: 6.

This sequence joins TRBV10-3 and TRBJ1-2; D not certain. With 0 bases removed from V and 6 bases from J, the gap between germline ends came to 11 bases. In germline, CDR1 is ENHRY, CDR2 SYGVKD. The CDR3 covers 14 residues. The CDR3 DNA reads TGTGCCATCAGTGAGTCCGGACTGCTCCATGGCTACACCTTC. This translates into CAISESGLLHGYTF.

V usage is TRBV5-4 and J usage is TRBJ2-7, with TRBD1 identical over 8 bases. This CDR3 has 20 amino acids. CDR1 is SGHNT and CDR2 is YYREEE in the germline V gene (reference sequence). The V gene end was trimmed by 1 base and the J gene end by 6 bases; junction bases not matched to a gene: 24. CDR3 loop: CASSLIAPWPTGVGSLEQYF. As DNA, the CDR3 is TGTGCCAGCAGCTTGATTGCCCCGTGGCCGACAGGGGTTGGGAGTCTCGAGCAGTACTTC. Full variable domain (remainder filled in from reference TRBV5-4 and TRBJ2-7): ETGVTQSPTHLIKTRGQQVTLRCSSQSGHNTVSWYQQALGQGPQFIFQYYREEENGRGNFPPRFSGLQFPNYSSELNVNALELDDSALYLCASSLIAPWPTGVGSLEQYFGPGTRLTVT.

The genes are TRBV4-3 and TRBJ1-2; no reliable D call. Germline-derived CDR1 and CDR2 are LGHNA and YSLEER. With 1 base removed from V and 9 bases from J, the gap between germline ends came to 6 bases. This CDR3 comprises 11 residues. This CDR3 is CASSQGASYTF. CDR3 nucleotides: TGCGCCAGCAGCCAAGGGGCCAGCTACACCTTC.

The genes are TRBV9 and TRBJ1-2; TRBD1 agrees at 9 bases. The CDR3 has 16 residues. Unmatched junction bases numbered 11, after V lost 3 bases and J lost 5 bases. Germline V CDR1 and CDR2: SGDLS, YYNGEE. The CDR3 loop is CASSEGVEQGAYGYTF. The CDR3 DNA sequence: TGTGCCAGCAGCGAGGGGGTTGAACAGGGGGCGTATGGCTACACCTTC.

V and J are TRBV5-1 and TRBJ2-7; 9 bases are a match to TRBD1. V lost 2 bases, J lost 2 bases, and 5 bases stayed unmatched. From germline, CDR1 is SGHRS and CDR2 YFSETQ. This CDR3 contains 15 residues. The CDR3 sequence: CASSLQGASAYEQYF. The CDR3 nucleotides are TGCGCCAGCAGCTTACAGGGGGCTTCAGCCTACGAGCAGTACTTC.

The V call is TRBV4-3, the J call TRBJ1-1, with a tentative D call TRBD1 (5 bases). The V end was cut by 0 bases, the J end by 5 bases, with 19 bases between. CDR1 is LGHNA and CDR2 is YSLEER in the germline V gene. The length of the CDR3 is 17 residues. The CDR3 DNA is TGCGCCAGCAGCCAAGATACAGGCCCGGGTCGGGAGACTGAAGCTTTCTTT. Translation: CASSQDTGPGRETEAFF.

CDR3 DNA sequence: TGTGCCATCAGTGACAGTTGGGACAGGGGGGGAGAGACCCAGTACTTC. It encodes CAISDSWDRGGETQYF. The gene calls are TRBV10-3 and TRBJ2-5, with TRBD1 matching 11 bases. This CDR3 contains 16 residues. V shed 3 bases, J shed 4 bases, and the junction held 7 bases outside the gene matches. Germline values: CDR1 ENHRY, CDR2 SYGVKD.

The chain combines TRBV4-3 with TRBJ2-3; D may be TRBD1 (7 bases). V lost 1 base to trimming and J lost 5 bases, with 22 bases between them. The CDR3 covers 18 residues. Germline values: CDR1 LGHNA, CDR2 YSLEER. This chain's CDR3 is CASSQVWRQGGLGDTQYF. CDR3 nucleotides: TGCGCCAGCAGCCAAGTATGGAGGCAGGGGGGCTTGGGAGATACGCAGTATTTT.

V and J are TRBV28 and TRBJ1-5; 9 bases align to TRBD1. The ends lost 4 bases at V and 1 base at J; junction bases unmatched: 17. The CDR3 has 20 amino acids. In germline, CDR1 is MDHEN, CDR2 SYDVKM. Written as DNA, the CDR3 is TGTGCCAGCAGTTACAACAGGGACAGGGTGGAGTTTGTAAGCAATCAGCCCCAGCATTTT. Translating gives CASSYNRDRVEFVSNQPQHF. The full variable domain, in which reference TRBV28 and TRBJ1-5 provide the parts outside the CDR3, is DVKVTQSSRYLVKRTGEKVFLECVQDMDHENMFWYRQDPGLGLRLIYFSYDVKMKEKGDIPEGYSVSREKKERFSLILESASTNQTSMYLCASSYNRDRVEFVSNQPQHFGDGTRLSIL.

The rearrangement uses TRBV5-4 and TRBJ2-5; 11 nucleotides agree with TRBD2. Germline V gene sequence: CDR1 SGHNT, CDR2 YYREEE (reference sequence). Trimming took 4 bases from V and 2 from J; bases not matched to a gene: 10. The CDR3 is made up of 17 amino acids. The CDR3 DNA reads as TGTGCCAGCAGCCCCTCACTGACTAGCGGGGTACAAGAGACCCAGTACTTC. Its translation: CASSPSLTSGVQETQYF.

This chain links TRBV5-1 with TRBJ2-7; 7 bases map to TRBD1. Germline CDR1 and CDR2: SGHRS and YFSETQ. The CDR3 contains 14 residues. Trimming took 7 bases from V and 7 from J; bases not matched to a gene: 14. Here the CDR3 DNA reads TGCGCCAGCCGTGGTCAAGAGGGGGCGCGAGAGCAGTACTTC. This sequence encodes CASRGQEGAREQYF.

The rearrangement uses TRBV7-2 and TRBJ1-5; TRBD1 matches at 8 bases. Germline assignment: CDR1 SGHTA and CDR2 FQGNSA. There are 13 residues in the CDR3. With 5 bases clipped from V and 7 bases from J, the junction kept 4 bases outside the gene matches. CDR3 sequence: CASSTDRGQPQHF. The CDR3 region has the DNA TGTGCCAGCAGCACTGACAGGGGCCAGCCCCAGCATTTT.

The gene calls are TRBV5-4 and TRBJ1-5, with TRBD1 identical over 7 bases. V lost 2 bases, J lost 0 bases, and 5 bases stayed unmatched. CDR1 is SGHNT, CDR2 YYREEE, per germline (reference sequence). The CDR3 loop spans 16 amino acids. The CDR3 DNA follows: TGTGCCAGCAGCTTATCAGGGGGTAATAGCAATCAGCCCCAGCATTTT. It is translated as CASSLSGGNSNQPQHF.

The V gene is TRBV19, the J gene TRBJ2-1; TRBD1 matches 7 bases. V was pared by 4 bases and J by 1 base, with 4 bases of the junction left unmatched. The CDR3 runs 15 residues. Germline CDR1 LNHDA, CDR2 SQIVND (reference sequence). The CDR3 sequence is CASSKQGWSYNEQFF. The CDR3 DNA reads as TGTGCCAGTAGTAAACAGGGGTGGTCCTACAATGAGCAGTTCTTC.

The V call is TRBV4-1, the J call TRBJ2-4; a weak D match, TRBD1 (5 bases). Trimming pared 2 bases from V and 7 bases from J, leaving 12 bases between. The V gene's germline CDR1 is MGHRA and CDR2 YSYEKL. The CDR3 consists of 14 residues. CDR3 amino acids: CASSQSTGANIQYF. The CDR3 DNA reads TGCGCCAGCAGCCAAAGTACAGGAGCCAACATTCAGTACTTC.

This clone has just one count. The V and J genes are TRBV2 and TRBJ1-5; 7 bases line up with TRBD1. The germline gives CDR1 SNHLY, CDR2 FYNNEI. The CDR3 contains 16 residues. With 2 bases clipped from V and 7 bases from J, the junction kept 11 bases outside the gene matches. CDR3 in amino acids: CASSEWGQPGEQPQHF. The CDR3, as DNA: TGTGCCAGCAGTGAATGGGGACAGCCGGGGGAGCAGCCCCAGCATTTT.

The rearrangement joins TRBV5-1 to TRBJ2-5; TRBD1 aligns across 8 bases. V was pared by 0 bases and J by 4 bases, with 5 bases of the junction left unmatched. CDR3 size: 15 residues. Germline V CDR1 and CDR2: SGHRS, YFSETQ. Here the CDR3 reads CASSLGAGGVETQYF. The DNA of the CDR3 is TGCGCCAGCAGCTTGGGCGCAGGGGGCGTAGAGACCCAGTACTTC. The full variable domain, with the rest looked up from reference TRBV5-1 and TRBJ2-5, is KAGVTQTPRYLIKTRGQQVTLSCSPISGHRSVSWYQQTPGQGLQFLFEYFSETQRNKGNFPGRFSGRQFSNSRSEMNVSTLELGDSALYLCASSLGAGGVETQYFGPGTRLLVL.

This rearrangement joins TRBV4-1 to TRBJ1-1; 7 bases fit TRBD1. Germline V CDR1 and CDR2: MGHRA, YSYEKL. This CDR3 spans 14 amino acids. V shed 5 bases, J shed 5 bases, and the junction held 8 bases outside the gene matches. Written as DNA, the CDR3 is TGCGCCAGCAGCTCTAGACAGGGTACGACTGAAGCTTTCTTT. Its protein is CASSSRQGTTEAFF.

V usage is TRBV7-9 and J usage is TRBJ2-2, with 8 bases matching TRBD1. The germline gives CDR1 SEHNR, CDR2 FQNEAQ (reference sequence). CDR3 length: 14 amino acids. V was pared by 5 bases and J by 7 bases, with 6 bases of the junction left unmatched. CDR3 sequence (DNA): TGTGCCAGCAGCCCCGGACAGGGTGACGGGGAGCTGTTTTTT. This translates into CASSPGQGDGELFF.